These T cell receptor beta chains were read from a single sample in a study of Graves' ophthalmopathy and Graves' hyperthyroidism. TCRdb processed the multiplex PCR reads anew with MiXCR; each CDR3 protein has one entry. The sample lists 350,000 to 400,000 distinct CDR3 sequences; 15% were seen once. The sample taken for sequencing was peripheral blood. These TCRs come from a woman aged 18-35 years with stable Graves' hyperthyroidism. Each CDR3 is given with its conserved first and last residue. Fields, in order: D gene, V gene, CDR3 protein. A D gene is named only where the DNA matches it firmly.

d_gene: .
v_gene: TRBV12-5
CDR3aa: CASGLNRQASNQPQHF

d_gene: .
v_gene: TRBV6-2/TRBV6-3
CDR3aa: CASSYRQLNQPQHF

d_gene: .
v_gene: TRBV5-1
CDR3aa: CASSLAHGGTYEQYF

d_gene: TRBD1
v_gene: TRBV3-1
CDR3aa: CASSPRRQGRSEAFF

d_gene: TRBD2
v_gene: TRBV7-2
CDR3aa: CASRLAGARYEQYF

d_gene: .
v_gene: TRBV6-5
CDR3aa: CASSYLQSKGGYGYTF

d_gene: .
v_gene: TRBV12-3/TRBV12-4
CDR3aa: CASSLTASYEQYF

d_gene: .
v_gene: TRBV20-1
CDR3aa: CSADGDQETQYF

d_gene: .
v_gene: TRBV20-1
CDR3aa: CSARTGTDRTEAFF

d_gene: TRBD1
v_gene: TRBV5-1
CDR3aa: CASSRDRGDYEQYF

d_gene: .
v_gene: TRBV7-9
CDR3aa: CASSPVANSPLHF

d_gene: .
v_gene: TRBV19
CDR3aa: CASSIRDPGRQPQHF

d_gene: .
v_gene: TRBV25-1
CDR3aa: CASSAQGRRMNTEAFF

d_gene: .
v_gene: TRBV12-3/TRBV12-4
CDR3aa: CASSLLVSSEQYF

d_gene: .
v_gene: TRBV27
CDR3aa: CASSHTGFPNYGYTF

d_gene: .
v_gene: TRBV7-9
CDR3aa: CASSAPAFETQYF

d_gene: .
v_gene: TRBV6-5
CDR3aa: CASSYSSSALNTEAFF

d_gene: .
v_gene: TRBV20-1
CDR3aa: CSAQRGSNQPQHF

d_gene: TRBD1
v_gene: TRBV12-3/TRBV12-4
CDR3aa: CASSTYRGPGNTIYF

d_gene: TRBD1
v_gene: TRBV12-3/TRBV12-4
CDR3aa: CASRTGLLEAFF

d_gene: .
v_gene: TRBV6-1
CDR3aa: CASSVRTEVNQPQHF

d_gene: .
v_gene: TRBV27
CDR3aa: CASSLRYRGTYEQYF

d_gene: .
v_gene: TRBV5-1
CDR3aa: CASSLQGTGSYEQYF

d_gene: TRBD1
v_gene: TRBV5-1
CDR3aa: CASSWDRDEQYF

d_gene: .
v_gene: TRBV6-5
CDR3aa: CASTLGVGGEAFF

d_gene: TRBD1
v_gene: TRBV12-3/TRBV12-4
CDR3aa: CASSLRGLGNTIYF

d_gene: TRBD2
v_gene: TRBV7-2
CDR3aa: CASSLVPAGGETQYF

d_gene: .
v_gene: TRBV20-1
CDR3aa: CSAREKGSTQPQHF

d_gene: TRBD1
v_gene: TRBV20-1
CDR3aa: CSATPAGTGRNSPLHF

d_gene: .
v_gene: TRBV15
CDR3aa: CATSHRDGSYEQYF

d_gene: .
v_gene: TRBV2
CDR3aa: CASSLWGSRGETQYF

d_gene: .
v_gene: TRBV6-2/TRBV6-3
CDR3aa: CGVRRRQETQYF

d_gene: TRBD1
v_gene: TRBV27
CDR3aa: CASRQDRAYGYTF

d_gene: .
v_gene: TRBV5-1
CDR3aa: CAGGSGNTIYF

d_gene: .
v_gene: TRBV20-1
CDR3aa: CSARVMPDFEAFF

d_gene: .
v_gene: TRBV3-1
CDR3aa: CASSQGGRPESFF

d_gene: .
v_gene: TRBV12-3/TRBV12-4
CDR3aa: CASSLIQGAATLNQPQHF

d_gene: .
v_gene: TRBV20-1
CDR3aa: CSARDEQGVAEAFF

d_gene: .
v_gene: TRBV25-1
CDR3aa: CASSVGHEQYF

d_gene: TRBD1
v_gene: TRBV27
CDR3aa: CASSYTGTVPSGAFF

d_gene: .
v_gene: TRBV29-1
CDR3aa: CSSSSGGNTEAFF

d_gene: .
v_gene: TRBV6-5
CDR3aa: CASSPEAYPVSYEQYF

d_gene: TRBD2
v_gene: TRBV12-3/TRBV12-4
CDR3aa: CASRPFTGGSIIKYF

d_gene: .
v_gene: TRBV20-1
CDR3aa: CSAPRGRETQYF

d_gene: .
v_gene: TRBV28
CDR3aa: CASEAAVLTPSGNTIYF

d_gene: .
v_gene: TRBV7-2
CDR3aa: CASSLYEGGEQYF

d_gene: .
v_gene: TRBV27
CDR3aa: CASSLMGPSGANVLTF

d_gene: .
v_gene: TRBV30
CDR3aa: CAWSPSRQTTQYF

d_gene: .
v_gene: TRBV7-9
CDR3aa: CASSFGSADNQETQYF

d_gene: .
v_gene: TRBV5-1
CDR3aa: CASSLVPPSYEQYF

d_gene: TRBD2
v_gene: TRBV3-1
CDR3aa: CASSQASGGGPYEQYF

d_gene: TRBD2
v_gene: TRBV27
CDR3aa: CASSFGREGEQYF

d_gene: .
v_gene: TRBV4-1
CDR3aa: CASSQYSKNQPQHF

d_gene: .
v_gene: TRBV28
CDR3aa: CASSRGASNYGYTF

d_gene: .
v_gene: TRBV6-2/TRBV6-3
CDR3aa: CASSYSRGRVDTEAFF

d_gene: .
v_gene: TRBV11-2
CDR3aa: CASSLGSFSGNTIYF

d_gene: .
v_gene: TRBV20-1
CDR3aa: CSARRKLASQETQYF

d_gene: TRBD1
v_gene: TRBV11-2
CDR3aa: CASSPYGQGGETQYF

d_gene: TRBD1
v_gene: TRBV6-2/TRBV6-3
CDR3aa: CASRLDRAHEQYF